Presented here are 14 T cell receptor beta chains from one specimen sequenced in a study of response to subunit inactivated influenza vaccine. TCRdb reanalysed the RT-PCR reads using MiXCR and keeps one entry per CDR3 protein. The sample shows approximately 530,000 distinct CDR3 sequences, 6.5% to 8% of them seen only once. The sequencing used PBMCs from blood, collected less than 25 months after vaccination. The receptors were sampled from a man aged 45 to 75 who received an inactivated influenza vaccine.

CDR3 in DNA: TGCAGTGCTAGGCCGGACAGCGTATCTGGAAACACCATATATTTT. This sequence encodes CSARPDSVSGNTIYF. The V call is TRBV20-1, the J call TRBJ1-3; a possible D gene is TRBD1 (6 bases). This CDR3 is built from 15 residues. Germline V gives CDR1 DFQATT, CDR2 SNEGSKA (reference sequence). V lost 3 bases, J lost 1 base, and 13 bases lay in between.

V gene TRBV30 combines with J gene TRBJ1-5, with a weak D call TRBD1 (6 bases). Germline V gene lookup returns CDR1 GTSNPN and CDR2 SVGIG (reference sequence). The CDR3 runs 15 residues. V was trimmed by 4 bases and J by 3 bases, leaving 16 bases between them. This CDR3 is CAWNVRTALNQPQHF. CDR3 sequence (DNA): TGTGCCTGGAATGTCCGGACAGCCCTCAATCAGCCCCAGCATTTT.

This clonotype was observed many times. This rearrangement joins TRBV2 to TRBJ1-5; D may be TRBD1 (5 bases). The CDR3 covers 15 residues. Germline values: CDR1 SNHLY, CDR2 FYNNEI. V was shortened by 7 bases and J by 1 base, with 14 bases between the two germline ends. CDR3 residues: CASKPDQGSNQPQHF. The CDR3 region has the DNA TGTGCCAGCAAACCCGATCAGGGCAGCAATCAGCCCCAGCATTTT.

The V and J genes are TRBV29-1 and TRBJ2-3; D unclear. V lost 4 bases, J lost 5 bases, and 10 bases lay in between. The CDR3 is 12 residues long. Germline-derived CDR1 and CDR2 are SQVTM and ANQGSEA. CDR3 protein: CSVGAYRDTQYF. The CDR3 DNA reads TGCAGCGTTGGGGCCTACAGAGATACGCAGTATTTT.

This clonotype came up many times. This chain uses TRBV7-3 with TRBJ2-1, with 12 bases fitting TRBD2. The CDR3 is made up of 15 amino acids. Germline V gives CDR1 SGHTA, CDR2 FQGTGA. With 4 bases clipped from V and 6 bases from J, the junction kept 4 bases outside the gene matches. The CDR3 spells CASSSTSGSGNEQFF. The CDR3 DNA reads as TGTGCCAGCAGCTCGACTAGCGGGAGCGGCAATGAGCAGTTCTTC. The entire variable domain, with the rest obtained from reference TRBV7-3 and TRBJ2-1, is as follows: GAGVSQTPSNKVTEKGKYVELRCDPISGHTALYWYRQSLGQGPEFLIYFQGTGAADDSGLPNDRFFAVRPEGSVSTLKIQRTERGDSAVYLCASSSTSGSGNEQFFGPGTRLTVL.

The V and J genes are TRBV28 and TRBJ2-7; a weak D match, TRBD2 (5 bases). CDR1 is MDHEN, CDR2 SYDVKM, per germline. V was trimmed by 3 bases and J by 4 bases, leaving 13 bases between them. The CDR3 runs to 14 residues. The CDR3 DNA sequence: TGTGCCAGCAGTTTTTTTGGGAGAGATTACGAGCAGTACTTC. It translates to CASSFFGRDYEQYF.

Only a few counts were recorded for this clonotype. The rearrangement uses TRBV5-1 and TRBJ2-7, with no clear D. Trimming removed 5 bases from V and 2 bases from J, with 8 bases in between. Germline V gene sequence: CDR1 SGHRS, CDR2 YFSETQ. The CDR3 runs 12 residues. The CDR3 protein is CASRGSAYEQYF. In nucleotides, the CDR3 is TGCGCCAGCAGGGGTTCGGCCTACGAGCAGTACTTC.

This clonotype was counted between two and nine times. This chain connects TRBV6-2 or TRBV6-3 to TRBJ2-7, with no clear D. The CDR3 sequence is 14 residues long. The V gene lost 2 bases and the J gene lost 6 bases, with 14 bases spanning the gap. Germline V CDR1 and CDR2: MNHEY, SVGEGT. The CDR3 reads CASSYAATAAEQYF. DNA for the CDR3: TGTGCCAGCAGTTACGCCGCGACCGCCGCCGAGCAGTACTTC.

This clonotype was recorded a few times. CDR3 DNA: TGTGCCAGCAGCTTCCACTCAACAGGGGGGGGAACTGAAGCTTTCTTT. It yields the protein CASSFHSTGGGTEAFF. The chain joins TRBV7-2 to TRBJ1-1; 8 bases fit TRBD1. The germline gives CDR1 SGHTA, CDR2 FQGNSA. This CDR3 comprises 16 residues. J lost 5 bases, V lost 3 bases, and 11 bases had no gene match.

This clonotype appeared a few times. The chain links TRBV12-3 or TRBV12-4 to TRBJ1-4; possibly TRBD1 for D (5 bases). V lost 6 bases and J 8 bases, leaving 16 bases between the germline ends. This CDR3 has 14 amino acids. CDR3: CASRKSGMREKLFF. The CDR3 nucleotides read TGTGCCAGCAGGAAGTCAGGGATGAGGGAAAAACTGTTTTTT.

Note on this clonotype: A much more abundant neighbour one base away suggests this may be a read error. This chain joins TRBV12-3 or TRBV12-4 and TRBJ2-1; D could derive from TRBD1 or TRBD2 (6 bases each). Between the trimmed V and J ends, which lost 8 bases and 9 bases, there was a span of 14 bases. This CDR3 spans 12 amino acids. CDR3 in DNA: TGTGCCAGCGGCCCCGGAGGGGGTGAGCAGTTCTTC. Its translation is CASGPGGGEQFF.

This clonotype was counted many times. The genes are TRBV6-1 and TRBJ2-7; D might be TRBD2 (5 bases). The CDR3 length is 12 residues. Germline loops: CDR1 MNHNS, CDR2 SASEGT. V dropped 8 bases and J dropped 2 bases, with 10 bases sitting between them. In DNA, the CDR3 is TGTGCCAGCTACGGACTTACCTACGAGCAGTACTTC. Encoded protein: CASYGLTYEQYF.

This clonotype has just a few counts. The J gene is TRBJ2-1, the V gene TRBV4-2, with a weak D call TRBD2 (7 bases). This CDR3 region has 19 residues. The ends were cut back, 4 bases at V and 0 bases at J, with 22 bases in the middle. Germline lookup yields CDR1 LGHNA and CDR2 YNFKEQ. CDR3 bases: TGTGCCAGCAGCCCCCGGGGGCGGGGGTTGGGTCTCTCCTACAATGAGCAGTTCTTC. It translates to CASSPRGRGLGLSYNEQFF.

This clonotype was seen at least ten times. This rearrangement joins TRBV5-1 to TRBJ1-1; D perhaps matches TRBD1 (6 bases). This CDR3 is built from 13 residues. Germline V gives CDR1 SGHRS, CDR2 YFSETQ. V was shortened by 5 bases and J by 10 bases, with 18 bases between the two germline ends. The CDR3 is CASSTPQDRTAFF. DNA for the CDR3: TGCGCCAGCAGTACGCCGCAAGACAGGACAGCTTTCTTT.